What follows are 10 T cell receptor beta chains derived from one specimen sequenced in a study of cytomegalovirus exposure and HLA in healthy donors. PCR amplification relied on 60 Vbeta primers (plus 13 Jbeta primers). TCRdb's table, derived via immunoSEQ multiplex PCR, lists solely in-frame clones and lacks some. Among about 140,000 clones listed, 70% to 85% were seen once. Sequences were obtained from PBMCs. Receptor source: a middle-aged woman in good health and CMV-seronegative.

The V call is TRBV6-6, the J call TRBJ2-7, with 9 nucleotides matching TRBD1. This CDR3 comprises 14 residues. Trimming cost V 2 bases and J 4 bases; bases outside gene matches: 3. Looked up from germline, CDR1 is MNHNY and CDR2 is SVGAGI (reference sequence). The CDR3 region is CASSYVQGAYEQYF. The CDR3 nucleotides are TGTGCCAGCAGTTACGTACAGGGGGCTTACGAGCAGTACTTC.

This chain uses TRBV27 with TRBJ2-7; 9 bases match TRBD1. The germline V gene encodes CDR1 MNHEY and CDR2 SMNVEV (reference sequence). V shed 5 bases, J shed 6 bases, and the junction held 20 bases outside the gene matches. This CDR3 region has 18 residues. Written as DNA, the CDR3 is TGTGCCAGCAGTCATACCGGGACAGGGATTCTCTCGCAGCTCGAGCAGTACTTC. Amino acids: CASSHTGTGILSQLEQYF.

V usage is TRBV14 and J usage is TRBJ1-4; no clear D gene. Trimming left V 1 base short and J 3 bases short, with 9 bases between. The CDR3 spans 15 residues. The germline CDR1 and CDR2 sequences are SGHDN and FVKESK. The CDR3 DNA is TGTGCCAGCAGCCAAGCGCGTCTGGCTAATGAAAAACTGTTTTTT. Translating it yields CASSQARLANEKLFF.

The gene calls are TRBV4-3 and TRBJ2-1, with TRBD2 matching 10 bases. Germline loops: CDR1 LGHNA, CDR2 YSLEER. This CDR3 spans 16 amino acids. Trimming at V came to 0 bases and at J to 7 bases, leaving 6 bases not matched to a gene. The CDR3 DNA sequence: TGCGCCAGCAGCCAAGATAGGGCTAGCGGGAGTAATGAGCAGTTCTTC. Amino acid sequence: CASSQDRASGSNEQFF.

The chain uses TRBV7-3 and TRBJ2-5; the D is unclear. The J call may be faulty, since TRBJ2-7 better matches the DNA end. Germline V gene lookup returns CDR1 SGHTA and CDR2 FQGTGA. This CDR3 is built from 13 residues. The CDR3 region is CASSSRPDSEQYF. The CDR3 DNA follows: TGTGCCAGCAGCTCCAGACCAGATAGCGAGCAGTACTTC.

This clone was recorded once. The V gene is TRBV28, the J gene TRBJ2-1; 15 bases fit TRBD2. The germline CDR1 and CDR2 sequences are MDHEN and SYDVKM. CDR3 size: 15 residues. V shed 6 bases, J shed 7 bases, and the junction held 4 bases outside the gene matches. The CDR3 sequence is CASSKGTSGRNEQFF. The CDR3 bases are TGTGCCAGCAGCAAAGGGACTAGCGGGAGGAATGAGCAGTTCTTC.

The chain joins TRBV11-1 to TRBJ1-1; 7 nucleotides align to TRBD1. The CDR3 spans 14 residues. From germline, CDR1 is SGHAT and CDR2 FQDESV (reference sequence). Losses at the gene ends were 10 bases for V and 2 bases for J; bases not matched to a gene: 10. This CDR3 is CATGAGTVNTEAFF. DNA of the CDR3: TGTGCCACGGGGGCAGGGACAGTTAACACTGAAGCTTTCTTT.

V and J are TRBV6-6 and TRBJ1-5; 10 nucleotides align to TRBD1. This CDR3 is 14 amino acids long. Germline lookup yields CDR1 MNHNY and CDR2 SVGAGI (reference sequence). After removal of 6 bases from V and 4 bases from J, the junction contained 3 bases not matched to a gene. The CDR3 sequence: CASSGQGGNQPQHF. CDR3 in DNA: TGTGCCAGCAGCGGACAGGGGGGGAATCAGCCCCAGCATTTT.

This clone was observed a single time. This chain joins TRBV5-4 and TRBJ2-7; tentative D call: TRBD1 (5 bases). This CDR3 has 14 amino acids. V was pared by 2 bases and J by 4 bases, with 13 bases between. Germline-derived CDR1 and CDR2 are SGHNT and YYREEE (reference sequence). CDR3 coding DNA: TGTGCCAGCAGCTTTCGTGACAGAGCTTACGAGCAGTACTTC. This codes for CASSFRDRAYEQYF.

The chain combines TRBV19 with TRBJ2-7; the D gene is possibly TRBD1 (6 bases). Per the germline V gene, CDR1 is LNHDA and CDR2 is SQIVND (reference sequence). The CDR3 is 16 residues long. V was pared by 1 base and J by 5 bases, with 18 bases between. The CDR3 DNA sequence: TGTGCCAGTAGTATAGCCGTCAACAGGGTCGGTAACGAGCAGTACTTC. Its translation: CASSIAVNRVGNEQYF.